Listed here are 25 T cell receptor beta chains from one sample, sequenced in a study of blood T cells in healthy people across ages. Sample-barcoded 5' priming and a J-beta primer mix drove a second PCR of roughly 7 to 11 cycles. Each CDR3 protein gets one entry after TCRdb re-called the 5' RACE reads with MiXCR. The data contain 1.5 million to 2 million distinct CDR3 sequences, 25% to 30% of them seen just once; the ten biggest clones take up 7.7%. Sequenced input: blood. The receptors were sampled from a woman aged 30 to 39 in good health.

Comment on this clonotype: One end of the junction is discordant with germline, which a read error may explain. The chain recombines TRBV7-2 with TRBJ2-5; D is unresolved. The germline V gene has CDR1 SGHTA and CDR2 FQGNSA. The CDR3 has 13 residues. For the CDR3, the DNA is TGTGCCAGCAGCTTCCGCCTTCAAGAGGCCCAGTACTTC. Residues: CASSFRLQEAQYF.

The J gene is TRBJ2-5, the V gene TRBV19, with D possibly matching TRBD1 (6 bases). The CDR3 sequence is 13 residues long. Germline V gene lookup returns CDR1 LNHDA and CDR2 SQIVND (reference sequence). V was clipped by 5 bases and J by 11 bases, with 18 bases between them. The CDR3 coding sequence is TGTGCCAGTAGTTCCGGGACACACGAAGAGCAGTACTTC. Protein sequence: CASSSGTHEEQYF.

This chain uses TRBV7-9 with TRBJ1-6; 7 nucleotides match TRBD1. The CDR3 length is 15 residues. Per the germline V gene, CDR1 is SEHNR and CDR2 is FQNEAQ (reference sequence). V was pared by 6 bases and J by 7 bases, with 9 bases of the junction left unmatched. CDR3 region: CASSFSGQKNSPLHF. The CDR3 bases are TGTGCCAGCAGTTTCTCGGGACAGAAGAATTCACCCCTCCACTTT.

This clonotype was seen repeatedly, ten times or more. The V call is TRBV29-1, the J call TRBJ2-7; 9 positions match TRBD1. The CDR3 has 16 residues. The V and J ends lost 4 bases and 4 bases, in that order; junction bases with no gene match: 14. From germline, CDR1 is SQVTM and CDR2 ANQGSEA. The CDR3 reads CSVAKTRTGVGYEQYF. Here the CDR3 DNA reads TGCAGCGTTGCAAAAACCCGGACAGGGGTAGGTTACGAGCAGTACTTC.

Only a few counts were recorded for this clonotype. The CDR3 sequence is CASSPGGAHRYNEQFF. The CDR3 bases are TGTGCCAGCTCACCGGGGGGGGCGCACCGGTACAATGAGCAGTTCTTC. The genes are TRBV18 and TRBJ2-1; a weak D match, TRBD2 (7 bases). The CDR3 has 16 residues. The ends were cut back, 3 bases at V and 4 bases at J, with 16 bases in the middle. Germline loops: CDR1 KGHSH, CDR2 LQKENI. The entire variable domain, with the rest obtained from reference TRBV18 and TRBJ2-1, is as follows: NAGVMQNPRHLVRRRGQEARLRCSPMKGHSHVYWYRQLPEEGLKFMVYLQKENIIDESGMPKERFSAEFPKEGPSILRIQQVVRGDSAAYFCASSPGGAHRYNEQFFGPGTRLTVL.

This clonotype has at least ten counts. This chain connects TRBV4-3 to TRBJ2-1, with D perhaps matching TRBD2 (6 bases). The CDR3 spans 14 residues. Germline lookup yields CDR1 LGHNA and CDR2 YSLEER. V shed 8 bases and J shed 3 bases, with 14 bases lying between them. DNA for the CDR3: TGCGCCAGCGGACGACGGGAGATCTACAATGAGCAGTTCTTC. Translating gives CASGRREIYNEQFF.

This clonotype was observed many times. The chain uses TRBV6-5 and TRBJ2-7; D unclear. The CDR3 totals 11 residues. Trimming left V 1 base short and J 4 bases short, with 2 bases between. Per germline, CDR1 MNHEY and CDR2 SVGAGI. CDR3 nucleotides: TGTGCCAGCAGTTACTTATACGAGCAGTACTTC. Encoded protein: CASSYLYEQYF.

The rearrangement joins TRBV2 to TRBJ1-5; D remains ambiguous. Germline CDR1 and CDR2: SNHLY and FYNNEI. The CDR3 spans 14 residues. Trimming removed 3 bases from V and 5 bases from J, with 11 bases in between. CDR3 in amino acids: CASSEVTEDQPQHF. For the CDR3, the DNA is TGTGCCAGCAGTGAGGTTACAGAAGATCAGCCCCAGCATTTT.

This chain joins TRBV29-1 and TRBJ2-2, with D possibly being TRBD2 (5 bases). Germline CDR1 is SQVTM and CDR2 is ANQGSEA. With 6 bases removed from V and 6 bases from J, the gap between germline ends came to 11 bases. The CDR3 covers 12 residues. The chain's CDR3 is CSVGPGAGELFF. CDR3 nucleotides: TGCAGCGTCGGGCCCGGGGCCGGGGAGCTGTTTTTT.

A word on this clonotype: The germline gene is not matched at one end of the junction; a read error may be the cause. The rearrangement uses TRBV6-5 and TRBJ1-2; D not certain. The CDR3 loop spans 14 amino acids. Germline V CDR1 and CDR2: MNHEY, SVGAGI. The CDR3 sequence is CASSYSNGNYGCTF. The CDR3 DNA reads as TGTGCCAGCAGTTACTCGAATGGTAACTATGGCTGCACCTTC.

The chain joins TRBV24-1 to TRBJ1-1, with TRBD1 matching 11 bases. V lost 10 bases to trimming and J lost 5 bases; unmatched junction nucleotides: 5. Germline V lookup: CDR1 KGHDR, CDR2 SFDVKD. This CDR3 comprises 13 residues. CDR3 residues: CATAGQGGTEAFF. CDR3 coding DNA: TGTGCCACGGCGGGACAGGGGGGGACTGAAGCTTTCTTT.

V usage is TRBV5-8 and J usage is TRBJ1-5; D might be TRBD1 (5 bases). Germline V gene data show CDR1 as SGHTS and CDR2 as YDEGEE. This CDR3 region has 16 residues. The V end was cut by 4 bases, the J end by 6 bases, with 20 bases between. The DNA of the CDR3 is TGTGCCAGCAGCCGCCCCAGGGTTAGGTCCAGTCAGCCCCAGCATTTT. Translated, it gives CASSRPRVRSSQPQHF.

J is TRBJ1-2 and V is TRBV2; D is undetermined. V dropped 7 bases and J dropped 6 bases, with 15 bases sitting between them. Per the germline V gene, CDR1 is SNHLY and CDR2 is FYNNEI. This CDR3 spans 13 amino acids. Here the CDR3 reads CASNKDYGDGYTF. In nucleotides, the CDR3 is TGTGCCAGCAACAAGGACTATGGTGATGGCTACACCTTC.

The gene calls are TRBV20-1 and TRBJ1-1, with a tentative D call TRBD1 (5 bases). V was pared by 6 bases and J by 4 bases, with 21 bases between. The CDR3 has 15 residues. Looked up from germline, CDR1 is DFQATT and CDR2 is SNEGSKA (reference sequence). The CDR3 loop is CSARLTGGRGTEAFF. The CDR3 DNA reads TGCAGTGCCCGCCTCACTGGGGGAAGGGGCACTGAAGCTTTCTTT.

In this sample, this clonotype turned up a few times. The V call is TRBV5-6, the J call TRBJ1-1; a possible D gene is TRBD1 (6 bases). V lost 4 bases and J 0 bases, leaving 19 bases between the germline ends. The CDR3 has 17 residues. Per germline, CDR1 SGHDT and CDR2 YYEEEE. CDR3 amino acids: CASSRGGRVSMNTEAFF. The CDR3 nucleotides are TGTGCCAGCAGCCGTGGGGGCAGGGTATCCATGAACACTGAAGCTTTCTTT.

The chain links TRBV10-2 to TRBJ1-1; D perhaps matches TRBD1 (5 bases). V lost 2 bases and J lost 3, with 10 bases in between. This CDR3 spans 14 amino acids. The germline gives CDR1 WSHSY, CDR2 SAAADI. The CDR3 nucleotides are TGCGCCAGCAGTGAGGGGGGTAGGGACACTGAAGCTTTCTTT. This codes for CASSEGGRDTEAFF.

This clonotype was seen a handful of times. CDR3 coding DNA: TGTGCCAGCAGCCGAGGGGGGGGGAAATTCTCCTACGAGCAGTACTTC. Translating it yields CASSRGGGKFSYEQYF. V gene TRBV7-9 combines with J gene TRBJ2-4; D is perhaps TRBD2 (7 bases). The assigned J gene may be wrong: the sequence end matches TRBJ2-7 better. Germline assignment: CDR1 SEHNR and CDR2 FQNEAQ (reference sequence). This CDR3 region has 16 residues.

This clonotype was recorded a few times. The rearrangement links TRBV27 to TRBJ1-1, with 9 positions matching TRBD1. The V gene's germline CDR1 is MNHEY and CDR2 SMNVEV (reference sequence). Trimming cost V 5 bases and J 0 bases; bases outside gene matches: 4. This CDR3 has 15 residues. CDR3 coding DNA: TGTGCCAGCAGTCCCTGGGACAGGGTGAACACTGAAGCTTTCTTT. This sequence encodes CASSPWDRVNTEAFF.

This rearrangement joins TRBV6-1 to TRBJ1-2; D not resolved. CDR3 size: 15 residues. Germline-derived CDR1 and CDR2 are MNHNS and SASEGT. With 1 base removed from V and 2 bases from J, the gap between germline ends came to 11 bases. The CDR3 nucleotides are TGTGCCAGCAGTGAAGTGGTCCGGGTGAACTATGGCTACACCTTC. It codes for CASSEVVRVNYGYTF.

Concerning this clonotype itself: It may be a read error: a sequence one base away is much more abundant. CDR3 region: CSASPGKEDSPLHF. In nucleotides, the CDR3 is TGCAGTGCTAGTCCAGGAAAGGAAGATTCACCCCTCCACTTT. The V and J genes are TRBV20-1 and TRBJ1-6, with D hard to call. The CDR3 spans 14 residues. Germline-derived CDR1 and CDR2 are DFQATT and SNEGSKA (reference sequence). Trimming took off 3 bases at V and 8 bases at J, with 14 bases between the two ends.

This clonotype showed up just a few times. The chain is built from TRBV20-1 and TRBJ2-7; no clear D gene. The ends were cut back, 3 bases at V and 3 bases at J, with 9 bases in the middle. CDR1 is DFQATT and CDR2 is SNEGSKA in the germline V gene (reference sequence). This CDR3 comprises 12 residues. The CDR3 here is CSASTAGYEQYF. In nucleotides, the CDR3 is TGCAGTGCTAGTACCGCTGGCTACGAGCAGTACTTC.

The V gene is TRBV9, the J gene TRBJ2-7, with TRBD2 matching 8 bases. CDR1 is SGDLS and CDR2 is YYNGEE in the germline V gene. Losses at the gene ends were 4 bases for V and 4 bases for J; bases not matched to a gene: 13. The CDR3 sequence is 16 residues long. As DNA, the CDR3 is TGTGCCAGCAGCCACAGCAGCGGGGGCCGCCTATACGAGCAGTACTTC. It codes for CASSHSSGGRLYEQYF.

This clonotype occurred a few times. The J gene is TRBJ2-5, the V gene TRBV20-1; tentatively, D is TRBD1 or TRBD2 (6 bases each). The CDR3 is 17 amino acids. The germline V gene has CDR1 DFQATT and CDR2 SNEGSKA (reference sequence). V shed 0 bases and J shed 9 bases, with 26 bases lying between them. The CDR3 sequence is CSARDLGAGSTPGAQYF. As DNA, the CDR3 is TGCAGTGCTAGAGATCTGGGAGCGGGCTCAACCCCAGGGGCCCAGTACTTC.

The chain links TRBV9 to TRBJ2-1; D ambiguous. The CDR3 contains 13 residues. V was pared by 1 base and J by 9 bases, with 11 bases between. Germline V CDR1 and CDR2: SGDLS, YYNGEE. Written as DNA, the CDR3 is TGTGCCAGCAGCGTAAGTACGATGGGTGAGCAGTTCTTC. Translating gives CASSVSTMGEQFF.

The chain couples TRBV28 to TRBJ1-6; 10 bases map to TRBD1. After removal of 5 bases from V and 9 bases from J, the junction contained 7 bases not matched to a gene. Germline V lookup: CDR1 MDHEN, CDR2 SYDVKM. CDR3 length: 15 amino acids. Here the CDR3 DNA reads TGTGCCAGCAGTGCCCGGACAGGGGGAGGTTCACCCCTCCACTTT. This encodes CASSARTGGGSPLHF.